The present TCR beta chain was sequenced within a study of blood T cell repertoires in COVID-19. The wider study: Sample material is recorded as cDNA or gDNA derived from T cells, B-cell-depleted T cells, or PBMCs.

Germline V CDR1 and CDR2: SGHTA, FQGNSA. CDR3 size: 15 residues. Trimming removed 5 bases at V and 3 bases at J, with 17 bases between. Libraries were prepared by immunoSEQ multiplex PCR; TCRdb keeps only in-frame clonotypes and omits some of them. The data hold about 20,000 clones, with approximately 85% observed a single time. This chain uses TRBV7-2 with TRBJ2-7, with D possibly TRBD2 on 7 matching bases. The sequence came from an elderly man with acute or convalescent COVID-19. Material: peripheral blood. CDR3 amino acids: CASSLLGRGDYEQYV. The CDR3 DNA reads TGTGCCAGCAGCCTCCTAGGGAGGGGGGACTACGAGCAGTACGTC.